One and the same sample provided the 29 T cell receptor beta chains below, sequenced in a study of identical twins. TCRdb used MiXCR to reprocess the 5' RACE reads, holding one entry per CDR3 protein. The data contain approximately 230,000 distinct CDR3 sequences, over 12% of them singletons. The sample was memory (CD45RO+) T cells sorted from blood. The receptors originated from a woman aged 18-29 years in good health.

The sample holds a few counts of this clonotype. The chain uses TRBV6-5 and TRBJ1-1; D is perhaps TRBD1 (5 bases). V was shortened by 10 bases and J by 5 bases, with 23 bases between the two germline ends. CDR1 is MNHEY and CDR2 is SVGAGI in the germline V gene. This CDR3 has 15 residues. The CDR3 DNA reads as TGTGCCACCCGTAGAGGGGAGGGATGGGGGACTGAAGCTTTCTTT. Translated: CATRRGEGWGTEAFF.

This chain uses TRBV6-2 or TRBV6-3 with TRBJ2-3; D possibly corresponds to TRBD2 (5 bases). The V end lost 7 bases, the J end lost 2 bases, and 13 bases lay between the germline ends. CDR1 is MNHEY and CDR2 is SVGEGT in the germline V gene. This CDR3 spans 14 amino acids. In DNA, the CDR3 is TGTGCCAGCACCACCGAGCGGCACACAGATACGCAGTATTTT. It codes for CASTTERHTDTQYF.

This clonotype was found a few times. This chain links TRBV19 with TRBJ1-5; 7 bases are shared with TRBD1. V lost 7 bases to trimming and J lost 6 bases; unmatched junction nucleotides: 6. CDR1 is LNHDA and CDR2 is SQIVND in the germline V gene (reference sequence). This CDR3 region has 13 residues. The CDR3 region is CASIPRGGQPQHF. The CDR3, as DNA: TGTGCCAGTATCCCCAGGGGGGGTCAGCCCCAGCATTTT.

This chain connects TRBV20-1 to TRBJ1-6, with TRBD1 matching 7 bases. The CDR3 length is 13 residues. V lost 4 bases and J lost 10; bases outside the gene matches: 7. Germline V gene sequence: CDR1 DFQATT, CDR2 SNEGSKA (reference sequence). CDR3 loop: CSAKDRLGSPLHF. The CDR3 coding sequence is TGCAGTGCTAAGGACAGGCTGGGGTCACCCCTCCACTTT.

The gene calls are TRBV2 and TRBJ2-6; no firm D call. Germline lookup yields CDR1 SNHLY and CDR2 FYNNEI. The V gene lost 6 bases and the J gene lost 3 bases, with 12 bases spanning the gap. The CDR3 extends over 15 amino acids. In DNA, the CDR3 is TGTGCCAGCAGAGCGAAGTCTGGTGGGGCCAACGTCCTGACTTTC. Encoded protein: CASRAKSGGANVLTF.

The chain joins TRBV6-1 to TRBJ2-7; TRBD2 agrees at 10 bases. V shed 4 bases, J shed 3 bases, and the junction held 6 bases outside the gene matches. CDR1 MNHNS and CDR2 SASEGT come from the germline V gene. The CDR3 runs 15 residues. This CDR3 reads CASSAASGGYYEQYF. CDR3 nucleotide sequence: TGTGCCAGCAGTGCCGCTAGCGGGGGCTACTACGAGCAGTACTTC.

A word on this clonotype: A much bigger clone sits one base away, suggesting this may be a read error. The gene calls are TRBV12-3 or TRBV12-4 and TRBJ2-2; 7 positions agree with TRBD2. The CDR3 contains 14 residues. CDR3 coding DNA: TGTGCCAGCAGTCTAGTGGGGGGGACCGGGGGGCTGTTTTTT. Amino acids: CASSLVGGTGGLFF.

This clonotype appeared a few times. The CDR3 here is CASSALAGGSYNEQFF. In nucleotides, the CDR3 is TGTGCCAGCAGCGCCTTAGCGGGGGGGTCCTACAATGAGCAGTTCTTC. V gene TRBV9 combines with J gene TRBJ2-1, with 11 bases aligning to TRBD2. Per germline, CDR1 SGDLS and CDR2 YYNGEE. The V and J ends lost 3 bases and 1 base, in that order; junction bases with no gene match: 3. This CDR3 has 16 residues.

This clonotype turned up a few times. The chain combines TRBV7-2 with TRBJ2-1, with a possible D match to TRBD1 (6 bases). Germline assignment: CDR1 SGHTA and CDR2 FQGNSA. Trimming stripped 5 bases from V and 1 base from J, with 15 bases between. This CDR3 has 16 amino acids. The CDR3 sequence: CASSGPGHPSYNEQFF. CDR3 bases: TGTGCCAGCAGCGGTCCGGGACACCCTTCCTACAATGAGCAGTTCTTC.

The CDR3 loop is CASSPLAKPFDYTF. The CDR3 region has the DNA TGTGCCAGCAGCCCCCTGGCTAAGCCCTTTGACTACACCTTC. This chain joins TRBV7-6 and TRBJ1-2; no reliable D call. V was shortened by 5 bases and J by 10 bases, with 20 bases between the two germline ends. The germline V gene has CDR1 SGHVS and CDR2 FNYEAQ. The CDR3 spans 14 residues.

V usage is TRBV7-3 and J usage is TRBJ2-1; 14 nucleotides align to TRBD2. CDR1 SGHTA and CDR2 FQGTGA come from the germline V gene. J lost 7 bases, V lost 4 bases, and 12 bases had no gene match. This CDR3 has 18 residues. The DNA of the CDR3 is TGTGCCAGCAGCTCCGGGACTAGCGGGGGCGGCGTAGGGAATGAGCAGTTCTTC. Translated: CASSSGTSGGGVGNEQFF.

This clonotype was seen many times. The chain carries TRBV29-1 and TRBJ1-4; perhaps TRBD1 as D (5 bases). The length of the CDR3 is 13 residues. The germline V gene encodes CDR1 SQVTM and CDR2 ANQGSEA. Trimming removed 7 bases from V and 8 bases from J, with 17 bases in between. The CDR3 region is CSGETQGREKLFF. CDR3 bases: TGCAGCGGCGAAACGCAGGGACGGGAAAAACTGTTTTTT.

The chain combines TRBV20-1 with TRBJ2-3; weak D call: TRBD2 (6 bases). V gave up 5 bases and J gave up 2 bases, with 17 bases separating them. The CDR3 covers 15 residues. CDR1 DFQATT and CDR2 SNEGSKA come from the germline V gene (reference sequence). The CDR3 region has the DNA TGCAGTGCTGGAGGAGCCGGGAGCATCACAGATACGCAGTATTTT. This encodes CSAGGAGSITDTQYF.

This sequence joins TRBV3-1 and TRBJ2-1, with D perhaps TRBD2 (6 bases). Germline CDR1 is LGHDT and CDR2 is YNNKEL (reference sequence). The CDR3 contains 14 residues. Trimming removed 5 bases at V and 10 bases at J, with 18 bases between. CDR3 sequence: CASSYWGEQGEQFF. The CDR3 DNA is TGTGCCAGCAGCTATTGGGGGGAACAAGGCGAGCAGTTCTTC.

V is TRBV5-1 and J is TRBJ2-5; TRBD2 aligns across 10 bases. V shed 5 bases, J shed 4 bases, and the junction held 2 bases outside the gene matches. CDR3 length: 13 residues. Germline V gene sequence: CDR1 SGHRS, CDR2 YFSETQ. The CDR3 sequence is CASRLAGTETQYF. For the CDR3, the DNA is TGCGCCAGCAGACTAGCGGGAACAGAGACCCAGTACTTC.

The V and J genes are TRBV10-3 and TRBJ2-2; unclear D gene. Germline V CDR1 and CDR2: ENHRY, SYGVKD. This CDR3 contains 13 residues. The V end lost 4 bases, the J end lost 7 bases, and 10 bases lay between the germline ends. The DNA of the CDR3 is TGTGCCATCAGTGGGCTAGGCATCGGGGAGCTGTTTTTT. Its protein is CAISGLGIGELFF.

The V gene is TRBV12-3 or TRBV12-4, the J gene TRBJ1-3; the D gene is possibly TRBD1 (6 bases). This CDR3 spans 13 amino acids. V was clipped by 6 bases and J by 2 bases, with 8 bases between them. Here the CDR3 reads CASSRTAGNTIYF. CDR3 nucleotides: TGTGCCAGCAGCAGGACAGCTGGAAACACCATATATTTT.

This clonotype was seen a few times. This chain connects TRBV9 to TRBJ2-2; TRBD2 agrees at 10 bases. The germline V gene encodes CDR1 SGDLS and CDR2 YYNGEE. The CDR3 has 15 residues. The V gene end was trimmed by 3 bases and the J gene end by 4 bases; junction bases not matched to a gene: 3. CDR3 DNA: TGTGCCAGCAGCGCGTGGACTAGCGGCACCGGGGAGCTGTTTTTT. Protein sequence: CASSAWTSGTGELFF.

This clonotype was recorded a few times. The rearrangement links TRBV4-3 to TRBJ2-7, with TRBD2 matching over 7 bases. Germline V gene sequence: CDR1 LGHNA, CDR2 YSLEER. CDR3 size: 15 residues. Trimming cost V 7 bases and J 2 bases; bases outside gene matches: 11. DNA for the CDR3: TGCGCCAGCACCCCAAGTCGGCTAGCGGCCTACGAGCAGTACTTC. This translates into CASTPSRLAAYEQYF.

This clonotype has ten or more counts. The chain employs TRBV12-3 or TRBV12-4 and TRBJ2-7, with TRBD1 matching 7 bases. CDR3 length: 14 residues. V gave up 5 bases and J gave up 3 bases; unmatched junction bases: 7. The CDR3 DNA sequence: TGTGCCAGCAGTCTACAGGGGACGGGCTACGAGCAGTACTTC. Amino acids: CASSLQGTGYEQYF.

The J gene is TRBJ2-5, the V gene TRBV29-1; D is tentatively TRBD1 or TRBD2 (5 bases each). Germline V gene lookup returns CDR1 SQVTM and CDR2 ANQGSEA. The CDR3 has 12 amino acids. Trimming pared 4 bases from V and 5 bases from J, leaving 11 bases between. The chain's CDR3 is CSVGGSAETQYF. CDR3 DNA: TGCAGCGTTGGGGGGTCAGCGGAGACCCAGTACTTC.

This clonotype was seen at least ten times. V and J are TRBV7-8 and TRBJ2-3, with 8 bases lining up with TRBD2. CDR1 SGHVS and CDR2 FQNEAQ come from the germline V gene. The CDR3 is 19 residues long. The V segment lost 5 bases and the J segment 4 bases; nucleotides outside the gene matches: 20. The CDR3 DNA sequence: TGTGCCAGCAGCCATCCCCGGCAGATCATGGGGACTAGTGCAGATACGCAGTATTTT. It specifies CASSHPRQIMGTSADTQYF.

This clonotype was recorded a few times. This chain links TRBV27 with TRBJ2-3; tentatively, D is TRBD2 (7 bases). CDR1 is MNHEY and CDR2 is SMNVEV in the germline V gene (reference sequence). The CDR3 loop spans 12 amino acids. V lost 9 bases and J 10 bases, leaving 17 bases between the germline ends. The CDR3 reads CASSGGANSQYF. CDR3 nucleotide sequence: TGTGCCAGTTCTGGGGGGGCAAATTCGCAGTATTTT.

This clonotype was observed a handful of times. The genes are TRBV4-3 and TRBJ1-2; the D is unclear. CDR1 is LGHNA, CDR2 YSLEER, per germline. This CDR3 has 14 residues. With 0 bases removed from V and 1 base from J, the gap between germline ends came to 6 bases. Written as DNA, the CDR3 is TGCGCCAGCAGCCAAGAGGGGAGTAACTATGGCTACACCTTC. As protein: CASSQEGSNYGYTF.

This chain uses TRBV9 with TRBJ2-5; weak D call: TRBD2 (7 bases). There are 14 residues in the CDR3. The V gene lost 0 bases and the J gene lost 5 bases, with 11 bases spanning the gap. From germline, CDR1 is SGDLS and CDR2 YYNGEE. CDR3 protein: CASSVGGGDETQYF. The CDR3 DNA sequence: TGTGCCAGCAGCGTAGGGGGGGGCGATGAGACCCAGTACTTC.

The sample holds a few counts of this clonotype. Here the CDR3 reads CASRVTSGSYEQYF. The CDR3 DNA sequence: TGTGCCAGCAGGGTGACTAGCGGCTCCTACGAGCAGTACTTC. The rearrangement uses TRBV6-1 and TRBJ2-7, with 9 bases lining up with TRBD2. This CDR3 has 14 amino acids. Germline CDR1 and CDR2: MNHNS and SASEGT. The ends lost 6 bases at V and 0 bases at J; junction bases unmatched: 3.

This chain connects TRBV6-1 to TRBJ1-1; no clear D. V gave up 6 bases and J gave up 3 bases, with 11 bases separating them. Germline CDR1 is MNHNS and CDR2 is SASEGT. This CDR3 is built from 13 residues. The CDR3 protein is CASSLNGYTEAFF. CDR3 nucleotide sequence: TGTGCCAGCAGCCTAAATGGGTACACTGAAGCTTTCTTT.

The chain employs TRBV11-2 and TRBJ2-1; 8 bases fit TRBD2. The junction had 12 bases not matched to a gene; V was cut back by 1 base and J by 4 bases. The CDR3 is 18 residues long. Per germline, CDR1 SGHAT and CDR2 FQNNGV. CDR3: CASSLVFSGRAQYNEQFF. CDR3 DNA sequence: TGTGCCAGCAGCTTAGTCTTCTCCGGGAGGGCCCAATACAATGAGCAGTTCTTC.

On this clonotype itself: The junction does not match germline at one end; this may be a read error. The chain links TRBV5-1 to TRBJ2-7; 7 nucleotides match TRBD1. The CDR3 spans 13 residues. Per the germline V gene, CDR1 is SGHRS and CDR2 is YFSETQ. The CDR3 DNA is TGCGCCAGCAGCTTGGACACCGGGACAGAAAATAACTTC. Translating it yields CASSLDTGTENNF.